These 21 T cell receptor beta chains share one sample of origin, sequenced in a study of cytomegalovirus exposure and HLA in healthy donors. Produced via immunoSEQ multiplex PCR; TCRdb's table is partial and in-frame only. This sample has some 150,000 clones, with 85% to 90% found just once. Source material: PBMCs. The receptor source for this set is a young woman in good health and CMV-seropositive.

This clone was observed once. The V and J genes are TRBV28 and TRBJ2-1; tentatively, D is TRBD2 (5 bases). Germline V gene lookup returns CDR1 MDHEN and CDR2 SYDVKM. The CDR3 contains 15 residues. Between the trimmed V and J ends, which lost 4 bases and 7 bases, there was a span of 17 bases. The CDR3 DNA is TGTGCCAGCAGTTCACCGGGAAGTGCGGCGAATGAGCAGTTCTTC. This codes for CASSSPGSAANEQFF.

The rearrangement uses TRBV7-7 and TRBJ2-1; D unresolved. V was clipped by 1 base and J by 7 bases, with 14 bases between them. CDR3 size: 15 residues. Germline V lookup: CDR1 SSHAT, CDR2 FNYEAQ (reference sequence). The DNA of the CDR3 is TGTGCCAGCAGCTTAGTGGCGGCGATTGGGAATGAGCAGTTCTTC. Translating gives CASSLVAAIGNEQFF.

The CDR3 coding sequence is TGTGCCAGCAGGAGCGCCGGGACAGGTTCCTACGAGCAGTACTTC. Its translation: CASRSAGTGSYEQYF. V is TRBV27 and J is TRBJ2-7; TRBD1 agrees at 8 bases. Germline V gene sequence: CDR1 MNHEY, CDR2 SMNVEV (reference sequence). Trimming at V came to 6 bases and at J to 1 base, leaving 8 bases not matched to a gene. The length of the CDR3 is 15 residues.

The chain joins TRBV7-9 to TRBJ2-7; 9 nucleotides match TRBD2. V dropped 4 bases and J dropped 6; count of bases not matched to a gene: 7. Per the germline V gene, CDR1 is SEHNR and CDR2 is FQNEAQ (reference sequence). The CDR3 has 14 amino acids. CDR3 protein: CASSSNSGSGEQYF. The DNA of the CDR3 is TGTGCCAGCAGCTCCAATAGCGGGAGTGGCGAGCAGTACTTC.

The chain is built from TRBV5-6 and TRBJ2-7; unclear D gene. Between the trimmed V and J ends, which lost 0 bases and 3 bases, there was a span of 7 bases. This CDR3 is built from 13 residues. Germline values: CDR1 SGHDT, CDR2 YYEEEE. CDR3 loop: CASSLGLNYEQYF. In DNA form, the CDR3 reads TGTGCCAGCAGCTTGGGACTTAACTACGAGCAGTACTTC.

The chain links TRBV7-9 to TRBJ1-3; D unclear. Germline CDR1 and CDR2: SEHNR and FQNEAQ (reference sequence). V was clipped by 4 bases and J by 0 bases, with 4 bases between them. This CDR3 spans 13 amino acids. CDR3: CASSSVSGNTIYF. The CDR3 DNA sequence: TGTGCCAGCAGCTCGGTCTCTGGAAACACCATATATTTT.

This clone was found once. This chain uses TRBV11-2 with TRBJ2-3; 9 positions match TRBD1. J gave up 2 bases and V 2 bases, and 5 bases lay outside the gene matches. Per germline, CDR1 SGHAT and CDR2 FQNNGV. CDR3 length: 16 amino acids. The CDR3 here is CASSLRTGAPTDTQYF. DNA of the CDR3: TGTGCCAGCAGCTTAAGGACAGGGGCCCCCACAGATACGCAGTATTTT.

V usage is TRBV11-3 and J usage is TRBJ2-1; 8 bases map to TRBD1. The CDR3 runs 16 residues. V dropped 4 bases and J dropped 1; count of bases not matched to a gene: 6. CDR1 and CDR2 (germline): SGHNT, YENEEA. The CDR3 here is CASSSDGQGSYNEQFF. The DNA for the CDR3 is TGTGCCAGCAGCTCCGATGGACAGGGATCCTACAATGAGCAGTTCTTC.

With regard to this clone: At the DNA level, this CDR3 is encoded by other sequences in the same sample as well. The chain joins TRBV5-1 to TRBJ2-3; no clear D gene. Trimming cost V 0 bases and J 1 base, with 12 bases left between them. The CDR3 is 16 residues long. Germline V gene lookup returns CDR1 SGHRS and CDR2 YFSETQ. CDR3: CASSLEQLARTDTQYF. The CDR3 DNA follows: TGCGCCAGCAGCTTGGAACAGCTTGCCCGCACAGATACGCAGTATTTT. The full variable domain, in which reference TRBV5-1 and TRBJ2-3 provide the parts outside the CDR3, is KAGVTQTPRYLIKTRGQQVTLSCSPISGHRSVSWYQQTPGQGLQFLFEYFSETQRNKGNFPGRFSGRQFSNSRSEMNVSTLELGDSALYLCASSLEQLARTDTQYFGPGTRLTVL.

The CDR3 DNA is TGTGCCAGCAGCTCCGACGGAGCGAGGCCCCAGCATTTT. Translating gives CASSSDGARPQHF. This chain joins TRBV13 and TRBJ1-5; no firm D call. With 4 bases removed from V and 9 bases from J, the gap between germline ends came to 13 bases. CDR1 and CDR2 from the germline V gene are PRHDT and FYEKMQ (reference sequence). There are 13 residues in the CDR3.

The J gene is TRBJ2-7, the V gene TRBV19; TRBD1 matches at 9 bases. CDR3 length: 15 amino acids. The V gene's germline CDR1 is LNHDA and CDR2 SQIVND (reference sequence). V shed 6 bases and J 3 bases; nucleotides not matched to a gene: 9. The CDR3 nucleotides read TGTGCCAGTAGACCCAGGGGACAGGGAAACTACGAGCAGTACTTC. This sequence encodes CASRPRGQGNYEQYF. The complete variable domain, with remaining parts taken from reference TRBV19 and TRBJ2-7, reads DGGITQSPKYLFRKEGQNVTLSCEQNLNHDAMYWYRQDPGQGLRLIYYSQIVNDFQKGDIAEGYSVSREKKESFPLTVTSAQKNPTAFYLCASRPRGQGNYEQYFGPGTRLTVT.

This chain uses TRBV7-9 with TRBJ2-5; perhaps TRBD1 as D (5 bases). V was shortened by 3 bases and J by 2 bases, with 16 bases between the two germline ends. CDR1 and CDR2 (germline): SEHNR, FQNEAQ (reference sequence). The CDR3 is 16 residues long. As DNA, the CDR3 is TGTGCCAGCAGCTTTCGCGCTGGAACAGGACAAGAGACCCAGTACTTC. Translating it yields CASSFRAGTGQETQYF.

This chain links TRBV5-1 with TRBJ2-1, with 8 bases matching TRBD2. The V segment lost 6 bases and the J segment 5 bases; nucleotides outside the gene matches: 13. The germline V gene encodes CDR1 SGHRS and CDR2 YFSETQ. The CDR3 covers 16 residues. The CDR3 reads CASTKLRGLVNNEQFF. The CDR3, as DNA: TGCGCCAGCACCAAACTGAGGGGACTAGTTAACAATGAGCAGTTCTTC.

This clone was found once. The CDR3 sequence: CASSKVTSGRHEQYF. CDR3 DNA sequence: TGTGCCAGCAGCAAAGTGACTAGCGGGAGACACGAGCAGTACTTC. The V and J genes are TRBV21-1 and TRBJ2-7; the D call TRBD2 from the table was never checked on the DNA. TRBV21-1 is designated a pseudogene. The length of the CDR3 is 15 residues.

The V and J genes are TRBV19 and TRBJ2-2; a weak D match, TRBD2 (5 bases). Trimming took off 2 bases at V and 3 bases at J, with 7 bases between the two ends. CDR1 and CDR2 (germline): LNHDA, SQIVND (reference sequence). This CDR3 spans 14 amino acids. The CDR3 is CASSISGYTGELFF. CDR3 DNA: TGTGCCAGTAGTATATCGGGGTACACCGGGGAGCTGTTTTTT. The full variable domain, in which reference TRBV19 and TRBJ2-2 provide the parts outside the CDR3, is DGGITQSPKYLFRKEGQNVTLSCEQNLNHDAMYWYRQDPGQGLRLIYYSQIVNDFQKGDIAEGYSVSREKKESFPLTVTSAQKNPTAFYLCASSISGYTGELFFGEGSRLTVL.

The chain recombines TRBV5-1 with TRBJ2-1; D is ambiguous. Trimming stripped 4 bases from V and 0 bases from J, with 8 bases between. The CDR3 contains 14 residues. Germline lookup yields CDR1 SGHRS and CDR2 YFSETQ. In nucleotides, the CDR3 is TGCGCCAGCAGCCGTCAGGACTCCTACAATGAGCAGTTCTTC. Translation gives CASSRQDSYNEQFF.

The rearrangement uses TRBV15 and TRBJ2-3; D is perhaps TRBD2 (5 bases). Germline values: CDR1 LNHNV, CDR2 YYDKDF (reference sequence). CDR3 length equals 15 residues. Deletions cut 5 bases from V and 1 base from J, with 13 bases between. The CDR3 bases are TGTGCCACCAGCGGCCCCGGGCGGGGCACAGATACGCAGTATTTT. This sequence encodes CATSGPGRGTDTQYF.

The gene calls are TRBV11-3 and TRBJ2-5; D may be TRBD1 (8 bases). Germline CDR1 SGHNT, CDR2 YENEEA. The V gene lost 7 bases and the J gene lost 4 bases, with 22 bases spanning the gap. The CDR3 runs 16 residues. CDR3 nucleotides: TGTGCCAGCAACCGGGGGGCGCAGGGGGCTGGAGAGACCCAGTACTTC. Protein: CASNRGAQGAGETQYF.

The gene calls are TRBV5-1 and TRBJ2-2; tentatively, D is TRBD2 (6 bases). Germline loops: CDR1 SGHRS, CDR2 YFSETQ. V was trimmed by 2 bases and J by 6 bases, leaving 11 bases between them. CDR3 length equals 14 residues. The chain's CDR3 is CASSFRGLAGELFF. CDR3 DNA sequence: TGCGCCAGCAGCTTTCGGGGGTTGGCCGGGGAGCTGTTTTTT.

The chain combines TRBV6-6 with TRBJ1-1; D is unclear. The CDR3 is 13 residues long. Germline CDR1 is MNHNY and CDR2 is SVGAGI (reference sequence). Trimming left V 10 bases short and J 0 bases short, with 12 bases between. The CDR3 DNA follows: TGTGCCACCAAGGAGACCATGAACACTGAAGCTTTCTTT. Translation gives CATKETMNTEAFF.

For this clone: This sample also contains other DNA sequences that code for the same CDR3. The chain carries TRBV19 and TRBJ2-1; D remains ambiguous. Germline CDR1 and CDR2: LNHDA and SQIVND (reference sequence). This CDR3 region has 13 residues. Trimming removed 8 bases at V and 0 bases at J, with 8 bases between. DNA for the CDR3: TGTGCCAGTTCTCTGAGCTCCTACAATGAGCAGTTCTTC. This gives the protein CASSLSSYNEQFF.